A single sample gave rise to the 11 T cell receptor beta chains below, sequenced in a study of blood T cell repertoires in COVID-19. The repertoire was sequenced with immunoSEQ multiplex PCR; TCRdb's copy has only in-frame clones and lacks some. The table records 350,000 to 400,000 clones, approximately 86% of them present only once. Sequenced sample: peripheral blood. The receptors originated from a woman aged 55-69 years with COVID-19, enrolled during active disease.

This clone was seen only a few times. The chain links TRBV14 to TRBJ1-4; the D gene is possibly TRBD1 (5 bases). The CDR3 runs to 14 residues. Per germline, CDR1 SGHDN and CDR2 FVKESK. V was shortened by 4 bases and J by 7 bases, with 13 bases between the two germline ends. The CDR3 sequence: CASSPARGTEKLFF. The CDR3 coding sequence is TGTGCCAGCAGCCCCGCCCGGGGGACTGAAAAACTGTTTTTT.

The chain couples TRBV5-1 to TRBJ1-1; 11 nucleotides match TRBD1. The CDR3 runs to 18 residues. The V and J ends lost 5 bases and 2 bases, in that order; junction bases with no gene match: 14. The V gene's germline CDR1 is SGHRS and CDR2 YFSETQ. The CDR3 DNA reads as TGCGCCAGCAGTAAAGGACAGGGGGCCTCTAGGAGTAACACTGAAGCTTTCTTT. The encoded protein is CASSKGQGASRSNTEAFF.

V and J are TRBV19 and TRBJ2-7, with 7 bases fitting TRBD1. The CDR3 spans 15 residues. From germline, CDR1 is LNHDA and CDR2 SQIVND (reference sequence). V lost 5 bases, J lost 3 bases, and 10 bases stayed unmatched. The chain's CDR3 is CASSSGTDTYYEQYF. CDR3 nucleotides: TGTGCCAGTAGTTCCGGGACAGATACATACTACGAGCAGTACTTC.

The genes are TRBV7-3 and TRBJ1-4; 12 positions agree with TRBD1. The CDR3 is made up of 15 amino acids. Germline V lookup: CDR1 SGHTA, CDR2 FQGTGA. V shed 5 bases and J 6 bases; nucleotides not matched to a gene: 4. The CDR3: CASSPRDRGHEKLFF. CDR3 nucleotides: TGTGCCAGCAGCCCCCGGGACAGGGGGCATGAAAAACTGTTTTTT.

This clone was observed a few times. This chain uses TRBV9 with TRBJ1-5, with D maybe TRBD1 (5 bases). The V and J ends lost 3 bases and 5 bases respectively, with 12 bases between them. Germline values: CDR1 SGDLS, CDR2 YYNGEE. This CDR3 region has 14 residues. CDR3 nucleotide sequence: TGTGCCAGCAGCGACAGGACCGTCCATCAGCCCCAGCATTTT. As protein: CASSDRTVHQPQHF. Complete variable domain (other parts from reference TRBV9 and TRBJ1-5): DSGVTQTPKHLITATGQRVTLRCSPRSGDLSVYWYQQSLDQGLQFLIQYYNGEERAKGNILERFSAQQFPDLHSELNLSSLELGDSALYFCASSDRTVHQPQHFGDGTRLSIL.

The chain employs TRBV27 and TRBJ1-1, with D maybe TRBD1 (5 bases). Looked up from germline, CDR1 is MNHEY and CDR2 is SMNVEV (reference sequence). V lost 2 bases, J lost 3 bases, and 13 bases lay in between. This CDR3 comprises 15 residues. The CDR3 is CASSLRRAGDTEAFF. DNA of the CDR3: TGTGCCAGCAGTTTAAGACGGGCGGGGGACACTGAAGCTTTCTTT.

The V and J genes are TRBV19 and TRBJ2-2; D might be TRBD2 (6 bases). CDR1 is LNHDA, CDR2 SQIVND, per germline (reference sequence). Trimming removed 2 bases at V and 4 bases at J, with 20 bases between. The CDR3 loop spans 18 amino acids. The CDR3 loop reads CASSIQGGIVRVTGELFF. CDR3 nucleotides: TGTGCCAGTAGTATACAGGGAGGAATAGTCAGAGTCACCGGGGAGCTGTTTTTT.

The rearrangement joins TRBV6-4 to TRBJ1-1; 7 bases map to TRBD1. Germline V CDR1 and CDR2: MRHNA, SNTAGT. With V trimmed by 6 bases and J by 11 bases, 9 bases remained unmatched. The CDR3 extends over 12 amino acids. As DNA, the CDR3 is TGTGCCAGCAGGGATTACAGGGGTCAGGCTTTCTTT. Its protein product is CASRDYRGQAFF.

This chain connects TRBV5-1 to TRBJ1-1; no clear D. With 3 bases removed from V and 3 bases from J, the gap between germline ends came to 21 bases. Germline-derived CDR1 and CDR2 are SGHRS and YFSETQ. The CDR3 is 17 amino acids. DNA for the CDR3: TGCGCCAGCAGCTCCCCCTCGGGGAAGCCTAAAGACACTGAAGCTTTCTTT. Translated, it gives CASSSPSGKPKDTEAFF.

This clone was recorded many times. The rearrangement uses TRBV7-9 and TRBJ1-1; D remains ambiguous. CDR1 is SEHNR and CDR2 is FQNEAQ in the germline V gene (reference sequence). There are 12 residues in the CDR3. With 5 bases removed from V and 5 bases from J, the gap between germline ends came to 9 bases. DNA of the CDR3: TGTGCCAGCAGCGTTCTTGAGACTGAAGCTTTCTTT. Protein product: CASSVLETEAFF.

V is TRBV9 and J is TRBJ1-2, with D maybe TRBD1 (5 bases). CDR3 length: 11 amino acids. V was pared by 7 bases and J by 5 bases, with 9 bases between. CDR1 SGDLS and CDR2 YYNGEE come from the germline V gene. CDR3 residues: CASQGNYGYTF. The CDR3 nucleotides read TGTGCCAGCCAGGGAAATTATGGCTACACCTTC.